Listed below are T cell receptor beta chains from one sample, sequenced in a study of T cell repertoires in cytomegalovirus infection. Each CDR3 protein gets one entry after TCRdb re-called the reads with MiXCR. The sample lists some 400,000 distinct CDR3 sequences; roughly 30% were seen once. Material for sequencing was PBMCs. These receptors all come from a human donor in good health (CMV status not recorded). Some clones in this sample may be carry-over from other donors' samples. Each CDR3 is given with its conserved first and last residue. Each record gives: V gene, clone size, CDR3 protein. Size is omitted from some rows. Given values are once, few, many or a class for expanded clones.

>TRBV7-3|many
CASSLRGGLADTQYF
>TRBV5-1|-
CASSLRDRGRDDGYNF
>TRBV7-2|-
CACTVGGSSGIYGSTF
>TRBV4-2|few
CASSQDSVRVTDTEAFF
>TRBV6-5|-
CASSLTSGGLTSTDTQYF
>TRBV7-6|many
CASRTPGQGTYNEQFF
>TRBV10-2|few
CASSESTLGYGYTF
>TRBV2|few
CASSEVRSSGGNEQFF
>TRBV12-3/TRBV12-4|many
CASSVPGTGPTEKLFF
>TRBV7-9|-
CASSSGTGLYTF
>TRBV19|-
CASRLRDRGNNEQFF
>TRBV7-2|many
CASSLDGGAPNEQFF
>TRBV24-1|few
CATSEQPPSTDTQYF
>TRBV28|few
CASRLGGEANEKLFF
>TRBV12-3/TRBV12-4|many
CASTLGPPRTEAFF
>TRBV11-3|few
CASSLDGTGALTFF
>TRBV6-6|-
CASSYGQTGGTEAFF
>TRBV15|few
CATSWDTQNTEAFF
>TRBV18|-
CASSRDGGLTYGYTF
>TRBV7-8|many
CASSLGTGNSNQPQHF